The 20 T cell receptor beta chains reported below all come from one sample, sequenced in a study of regulatory T cells in long-lasting Graves disease. Noted time point: newly diagnosed GD, antithyroid drugs for less than 3 months. Extracted RNA from PBMCs served as the source of the TCR library. Arm-PCR with iRepertoire HTBI primers amplified the CDR3 regions for these TCR beta libraries. TCRdb re-analysed the multiplex PCR reads in MiXCR, keeping a single row per CDR3 protein. The sample lists approximately 400,000 distinct CDR3 sequences; 14% to 15% were seen once. These data were likewise used in another study, on T cells in Graves' hyperthyroidism and ophthalmopathy.

Sequenced here: peripheral blood mononuclear cells (PBMCs), sampled at new diagnosis, from a patient treated with antithyroid drugs. The receptor set was obtained from a woman in her 30s with Graves disease.

This clonotype appeared a few times. The rearrangement uses TRBV19 and TRBJ2-7; TRBD2 is a possible D gene (5 bases). The V and J ends lost 1 base and 6 bases respectively, with 10 bases between them. The germline V gene has CDR1 LNHDA and CDR2 SQIVND (reference sequence). The CDR3 is 13 amino acids. This CDR3 is CASSIGSAGEQYF. CDR3 nucleotides: TGTGCCAGTAGTATAGGCTCTGCGGGCGAGCAGTACTTC.

In this sample, this clonotype turned up once. V usage is TRBV20-1 and J usage is TRBJ2-5, with D possibly matching TRBD2 (6 bases). CDR1 and CDR2 (germline): DFQATT, SNEGSKA (reference sequence). V shed 6 bases and J shed 11 bases, with 34 bases lying between them. This CDR3 comprises 17 residues. The CDR3 nucleotides are TGCAGTGCGCGTGGTCTAGCGAGGTGGATCTCCTACAATGAGCAGTACTTC. Translating it yields CSARGLARWISYNEQYF.

This clonotype was seen repeatedly, ten times or more. V usage is TRBV20-1 and J usage is TRBJ2-1; 9 bases map to TRBD2. The germline gives CDR1 DFQATT, CDR2 SNEGSKA (reference sequence). J lost 0 bases, V lost 3 bases, and 9 bases had no gene match. The CDR3 contains 17 residues. The CDR3 loop reads CSARSLAGSSSYNEQFF. The CDR3 DNA is TGCAGTGCTAGGTCCCTAGCGGGGTCGAGCTCCTACAATGAGCAGTTCTTC.

As concerns this clonotype: A much larger clone differs from this one at a single base, so this may be a read error. The chain couples TRBV28 to TRBJ2-1; D may be TRBD1 or TRBD2 (5 bases each). The ends were cut back, 8 bases at V and 6 bases at J, with 20 bases in the middle. Germline values: CDR1 MDHEN, CDR2 SYDVKM. CDR3 length equals 15 residues. The CDR3 here is CASCLPGTVPNEQFF. The CDR3 DNA follows: TGTGCCAGCTGCTTGCCCGGGACCGTACCCAATGAGCAGTTCTTC. Supplemented by reference TRBV28 and TRBJ2-1, the full variable domain reads DVKVTQSSRYLVKRTGEKVFLECVQDMDHENMFWYRQDPGLGLRLIYFSYDVKMKEKGDIPEGYSVSREKKERFSLILESASTNQTSMYLCASCLPGTVPNEQFFGPGTRLTVL.

This clonotype was seen many times. J is TRBJ1-1 and V is TRBV20-1; D is uncertain. Trimming left V 5 bases short and J 3 bases short, with 16 bases between. Per the germline V gene, CDR1 is DFQATT and CDR2 is SNEGSKA (reference sequence). This CDR3 contains 14 residues. The CDR3 loop reads CSAPSRPGDTEAFF. DNA of the CDR3: TGCAGTGCTCCCTCTAGGCCCGGGGACACTGAAGCTTTCTTT.

With respect to this clonotype: A much larger clone differs by one base, so this may be a read error. Because it lacks the conserved phenylalanine or tryptophan at the end, this CDR3 is likely a read error. The rearrangement uses TRBV10-1 and TRBJ2-7; D possibly corresponds to TRBD1 (6 bases). This CDR3 is built from 14 residues. The germline CDR1 and CDR2 sequences are WNHNN and SYGVQD (reference sequence). Trimming shortened V by 5 bases and J by 6 bases, and 17 bases separated the two germline ends. The CDR3 region has the DNA TGCGCCAGCAGTAGGGGGACGCTTATGGGCGAGCAGTACCTC. The encoded protein is CASSRGTLMGEQYL.

V and J are TRBV6-5 and TRBJ2-2, with D maybe TRBD1 (6 bases). The CDR3 spans 15 residues. V was shortened by 2 bases and J by 1 base, with 8 bases between the two germline ends. Germline CDR1 and CDR2: MNHEY and SVGAGI. CDR3: CASSYVRGNTGELFF. The DNA of the CDR3 is TGTGCCAGCAGTTACGTCAGGGGGAACACCGGGGAGCTGTTTTTT.

This clonotype was seen ten or more times. The chain links TRBV30 to TRBJ1-3, with D possibly being TRBD1 (6 bases). This CDR3 contains 13 residues. V lost 5 bases, J lost 2 bases, and 10 bases lay in between. Germline V CDR1 and CDR2: GTSNPN, SVGIG (reference sequence). CDR3 region: CAWGGGTGNTIYF. The CDR3 coding sequence is TGTGCCTGGGGGGGGGGCACTGGAAACACCATATATTTT.

This chain links TRBV6-2 or TRBV6-3 with TRBJ2-2, with a tentative D call TRBD2 (6 bases). Trimming removed 4 bases from V and 6 bases from J, with 15 bases in between. This CDR3 contains 15 residues. From germline, CDR1 is MNHEY and CDR2 SVGEGT. The CDR3 loop is CASSWGEELSGELFF. In DNA form, the CDR3 reads TGTGCCAGCAGTTGGGGGGAAGAATTGTCCGGGGAGCTGTTTTTT.

This clonotype was recorded many times. The chain uses TRBV20-1 and TRBJ2-1; 8 bases map to TRBD2. This CDR3 contains 14 residues. Trimming cost V 4 bases and J 2 bases; bases outside gene matches: 4. CDR1 DFQATT and CDR2 SNEGSKA come from the germline V gene (reference sequence). CDR3 in amino acids: CSAKVAGPYNEQFF. For the CDR3, the DNA is TGCAGTGCTAAAGTAGCGGGGCCCTACAATGAGCAGTTCTTC.

The genes are TRBV5-1 and TRBJ1-4; 9 bases line up with TRBD1. From germline, CDR1 is SGHRS and CDR2 YFSETQ. The CDR3 is made up of 14 amino acids. The V and J ends lost 2 bases and 10 bases, in that order; junction bases with no gene match: 6. DNA for the CDR3: TGCGCCAGCAGCTTCCGGACAGGGGAGGGAAAACTGTTTTTT. Translation: CASSFRTGEGKLFF.

This clonotype was counted at least ten times. The V and J genes are TRBV6-1 and TRBJ2-1, with D possibly TRBD2 on 5 matching bases. V was cut by 6 bases and J by 0 bases, with 21 bases left in between. The CDR3 loop spans 18 amino acids. Germline V gene lookup returns CDR1 MNHNS and CDR2 SASEGT. CDR3 coding DNA: TGTGCCAGCAGGCTTAGCATTCGAGCGGCCAGCTCCTACAATGAGCAGTTCTTC. It codes for CASRLSIRAASSYNEQFF.

This clonotype was seen a few times. The CDR3 spells CASAGLYNEQFF. CDR3 in DNA: TGTGCCAGCGCGGGACTGTACAATGAGCAGTTCTTC. The chain carries TRBV9 and TRBJ2-1, with a tentative D call TRBD2 (6 bases). CDR1 and CDR2 from the germline V gene are SGDLS and YYNGEE. V lost 7 bases and J lost 4, with 9 bases in between. This CDR3 contains 12 residues.

The chain links TRBV9 to TRBJ1-5; D remains ambiguous. V lost 2 bases and J 6 bases, leaving 9 bases between the germline ends. The CDR3 has 13 amino acids. CDR1 is SGDLS and CDR2 is YYNGEE in the germline V gene. The DNA for the CDR3 is TGTGCCAGCAGCGTTAGGGATTCTCAGCCCCAGCATTTT. Translating it yields CASSVRDSQPQHF.

This clonotype came up many times. This chain connects TRBV6-1 to TRBJ2-7; unclear D gene. V was clipped by 6 bases and J by 7 bases, with 13 bases between them. Germline CDR1 is MNHNS and CDR2 is SASEGT. The CDR3 contains 12 residues. The DNA for the CDR3 is TGTGCCAGCAGCCTCCGGGCCCATGAGCAGTACTTC. This codes for CASSLRAHEQYF.

In its sample, this clonotype was seen many times. The V call is TRBV20-1, the J call TRBJ2-7; 10 bases align to TRBD2. The germline V gene encodes CDR1 DFQATT and CDR2 SNEGSKA (reference sequence). CDR3 length: 15 residues. V shed 1 base, J shed 7 bases, and the junction held 10 bases outside the gene matches. The CDR3 nucleotides are TGCAGTGCTAGAGGATGGCTAGCGGGAGCCCAGGAGCAGTACTTC. Protein product: CSARGWLAGAQEQYF.

This clonotype was seen at least ten times. The CDR3 DNA sequence: TGTGCCAGCAGTAGGACAGTGAACACAGATACGCAGTATTTT. It yields the protein CASSRTVNTDTQYF. The V gene is TRBV25-1, the J gene TRBJ2-3, with D possibly TRBD1 on 6 matching bases. The length of the CDR3 is 14 residues. The germline gives CDR1 MGHDK, CDR2 SYGVNS. The V end was cut by 5 bases, the J end by 2 bases, with 11 bases between.

In its sample, this clonotype was seen a few times. V usage is TRBV6-2 or TRBV6-3 and J usage is TRBJ2-5; no definite D call. The J call may not be correct, given that the DNA end is closer to TRBJ2-1. This CDR3 has 16 amino acids. The germline V gene encodes CDR1 MNHEY and CDR2 SVGEGT. CDR3 nucleotides: TGTGCCAGCAGTTACTCGTTCGGTCTAGTTAGGAATGAGCAGTTCTTC. Protein product: CASSYSFGLVRNEQFF.

Only a few counts were recorded for this clonotype. This rearrangement joins TRBV7-2 to TRBJ2-2, with D possibly TRBD1 on 7 matching bases. Germline CDR1 and CDR2: SGHTA and FQGNSA. V shed 5 bases and J shed 5 bases, with 18 bases lying between them. The CDR3 is 16 amino acids. CDR3: CASSPPSRGETGELFF. DNA of the CDR3: TGTGCCAGCAGCCCTCCGAGCAGGGGGGAGACCGGGGAGCTGTTTTTT.

This clonotype was seen at least ten times. CDR3 in DNA: TGTGCCACCAGTGGCGCCGGCTCCTACAATGAGCAGTTCTTC. This translates into CATSGAGSYNEQFF. The chain carries TRBV24-1 and TRBJ2-1, with D unclear. The CDR3 has 14 amino acids. In germline, CDR1 is KGHDR, CDR2 SFDVKD. V dropped 5 bases and J dropped 0 bases, with 7 bases sitting between them.